This T cell receptor beta chain was profiled in a study of blood T cell repertoires in COVID-19. V gave up 2 bases and J gave up 1 base, with 6 bases separating them. Germline CDR1 is SGHDT and CDR2 is YYEEEE. This CDR3 comprises 13 residues. Original analysis: Reference gene primers were amplified, and this amplification served to estimate nucleated cell counts. Produced via immunoSEQ multiplex PCR; TCRdb's table is partial and in-frame only. The V and J calls and the clone size are those of that table, but D and trimming were determined from the DNA. The sample lists approximately 220,000 clones; 83% were seen once.

The chain employs TRBV5-6 and TRBJ1-1; D is undetermined. The sequence was obtained from a woman in her thirties or forties with active or convalescent COVID-19. Material for sequencing was peripheral blood. Here the CDR3 DNA reads TGTGCCAGCAGCTTTCGGTGGAACACTGAAGCTTTCTTT. This sequence encodes CASSFRWNTEAFF.